Listed below are T cell receptor beta chains from one sample, sequenced in a study of beta chain features in type 1 diabetes. Assay: immunoSEQ multiplex PCR; the TCRdb copy retains only in-frame clones and omits some. The table records 970,000 or so clones, 15% to 20% of them present only once. The specimen was naive CD4+ T cells from blood. These receptor sequences come from a woman between 18 and 29 years old in good health. The CDR3 runs from the conserved cysteine through the conserved F or W. D genes are given only for firm matches. Size tells how often a clone was seen (once, few, many) or the class of an expanded clone, and some rows leave it out.

few	NA	TRBV21-1	TRBJ2-1	CASSKHYLRTGSNEQFF	TGTGCCAGCAGCAAACACTATCTGAGGACTGGGAGTAATGAGCAGTTCTTC
few	TRBD1	TRBV5-1	TRBJ2-3	CASSSTGTGGRATDTQYF	TGCGCCAGCAGCTCGACCGGGACAGGGGGCCGAGCCACAGATACGCAGTATTTT
NA	TRBD1	TRBV11-2	TRBJ2-7	CASRSLGTAYEQYF	TGTGCCAGCAGATCCCTCGGGACAGCCTACGAGCAGTACTTC
NA	TRBD2	TRBV2	TRBJ2-5	CASSEWASGYF	TGTGCCAGCAGTGAATGGGCTAGCGGGTACTTC
few	TRBD1	TRBV25-1	TRBJ2-7	CASNTGTGLYEQYF	TGTGCCAGCAACACCGGGACAGGGCTATACGAGCAGTACTTC
NA	NA	TRBV15	TRBJ1-3	CATSGVHSGNTIYF	TGTGCCACCAGCGGCGTCCACTCTGGAAACACCATATATTTT
NA	NA	TRBV28	TRBJ2-1	CASRAHREQFF	TGTGCCAGCAGGGCCCATCGGGAGCAGTTCTTC
NA	TRBD1	TRBV7-9	TRBJ1-2	CASSPGQNYGYTF	TGTGCCAGCAGCCCGGGACAGAACTATGGCTACACCTTC
NA	TRBD1	TRBV11-1	TRBJ2-5	CASSPYRDSQTQYF	TGTGCCAGCAGCCCATACCGGGACAGTCAGACCCAGTACTTC
few	TRBD2	TRBV7-2	TRBJ2-1	CASSLVQGTSGTPYNEQFF	TGTGCCAGCAGCTTGGTACAGGGGACTAGCGGGACCCCGTACAATGAGCAGTTCTTC
NA	NA	TRBV10-3	TRBJ2-7	CAISAKGPPGGYGQYF	TGTGCCATCAGTGCGAAAGGACCCCCGGGTGGGTATGGGCAGTACTTC
NA	NA	TRBV4-1	TRBJ1-1	CASSTTIPTEAFF	TGCGCCAGCAGTACTACTATCCCCACTGAAGCTTTCTTT
NA	NA	TRBV19	TRBJ2-1	CASTFPGRNEQFF	TGTGCCAGTACGTTTCCGGGGCGCAATGAGCAGTTCTTC
few	NA	TRBV7-3	TRBJ2-2	CASSRGTGELFF	TGTGCCAGCAGCCGAGGAACCGGGGAGCTGTTTTTT
NA	TRBD2	TRBV9	TRBJ2-5	CASASGSSEKTQYF	TGTGCCTCCGCTAGCGGGAGTTCGGAAAAGACCCAGTACTTC